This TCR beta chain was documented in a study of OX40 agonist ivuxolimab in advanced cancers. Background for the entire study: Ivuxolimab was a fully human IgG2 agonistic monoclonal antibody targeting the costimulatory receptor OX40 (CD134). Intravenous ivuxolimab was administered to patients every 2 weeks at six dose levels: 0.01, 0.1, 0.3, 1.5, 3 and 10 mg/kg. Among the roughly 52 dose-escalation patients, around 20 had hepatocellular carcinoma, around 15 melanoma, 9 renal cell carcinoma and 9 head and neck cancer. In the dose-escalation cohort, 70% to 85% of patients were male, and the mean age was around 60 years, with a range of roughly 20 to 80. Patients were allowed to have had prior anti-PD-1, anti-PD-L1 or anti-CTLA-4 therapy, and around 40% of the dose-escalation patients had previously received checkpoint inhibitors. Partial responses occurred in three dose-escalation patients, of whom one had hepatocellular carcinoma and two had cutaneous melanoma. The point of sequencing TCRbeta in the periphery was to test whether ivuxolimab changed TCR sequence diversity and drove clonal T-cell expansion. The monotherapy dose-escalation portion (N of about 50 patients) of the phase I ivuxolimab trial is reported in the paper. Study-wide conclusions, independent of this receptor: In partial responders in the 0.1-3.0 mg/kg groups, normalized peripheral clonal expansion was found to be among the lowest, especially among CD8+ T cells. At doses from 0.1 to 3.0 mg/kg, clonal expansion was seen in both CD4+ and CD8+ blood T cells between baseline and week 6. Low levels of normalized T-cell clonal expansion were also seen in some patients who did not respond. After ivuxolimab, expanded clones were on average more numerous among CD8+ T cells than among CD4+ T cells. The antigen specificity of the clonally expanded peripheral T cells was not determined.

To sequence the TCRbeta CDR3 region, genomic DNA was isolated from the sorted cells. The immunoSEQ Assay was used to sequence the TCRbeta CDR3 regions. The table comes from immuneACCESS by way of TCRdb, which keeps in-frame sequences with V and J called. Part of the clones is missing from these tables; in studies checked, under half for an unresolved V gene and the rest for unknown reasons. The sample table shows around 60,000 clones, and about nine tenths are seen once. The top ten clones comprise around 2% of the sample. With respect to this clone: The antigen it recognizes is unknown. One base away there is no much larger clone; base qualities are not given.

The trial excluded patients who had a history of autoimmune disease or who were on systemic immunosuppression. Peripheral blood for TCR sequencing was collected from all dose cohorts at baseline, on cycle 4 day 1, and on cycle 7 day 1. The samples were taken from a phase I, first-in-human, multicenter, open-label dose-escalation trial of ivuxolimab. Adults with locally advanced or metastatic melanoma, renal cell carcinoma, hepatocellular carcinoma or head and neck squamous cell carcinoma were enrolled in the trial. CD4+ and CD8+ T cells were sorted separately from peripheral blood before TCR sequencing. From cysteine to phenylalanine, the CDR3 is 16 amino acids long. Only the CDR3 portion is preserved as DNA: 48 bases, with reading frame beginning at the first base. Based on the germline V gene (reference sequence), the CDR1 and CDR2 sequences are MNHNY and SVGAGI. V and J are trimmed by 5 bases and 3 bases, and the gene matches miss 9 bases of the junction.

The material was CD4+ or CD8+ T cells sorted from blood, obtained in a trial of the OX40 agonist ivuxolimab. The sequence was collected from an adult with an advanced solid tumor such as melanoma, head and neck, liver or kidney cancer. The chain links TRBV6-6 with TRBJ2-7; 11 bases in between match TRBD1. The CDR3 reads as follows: CASSQPPGTGGYEQYF. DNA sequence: TGTGCCAGCAGTCAACCACCCGGGACAGGGGGCTACGAGCAGTACTTC.